This T cell receptor beta chain appears in the sequencing data of a study of PD-L1 blockade in urothelial cancer. Looking at the study overall: The authors examined blood 3 weeks (second dose) and 6 weeks after treatment start.

Sequenced by immunoSEQ multiplex PCR; TCRdb stores in-frame clones only, minus some. The table shows about 42,000 clones, with roughly four fifths occurring only once. CDR1 and CDR2 from the germline V gene are SGHRS and YFSETQ. This CDR3 has 17 amino acids. Trimming took 2 bases from V and 9 from J; bases not matched to a gene: 9. This clone occurred a few times. The source is a man between 65 and 85 years old with urothelial cancer. V is TRBV5-1 and J is TRBJ2-1; TRBD2 agrees at 15 bases. The input for sequencing was PBMCs, taken around atezolizumab (anti-PD-L1) treatment. CDR3 nucleotides: TGCGCCAGCAGCTTTTGGACTAGCGGGAGGGCCGATAGTGAGCAGTTCTTC. Amino acids: CASSFWTSGRADSEQFF.